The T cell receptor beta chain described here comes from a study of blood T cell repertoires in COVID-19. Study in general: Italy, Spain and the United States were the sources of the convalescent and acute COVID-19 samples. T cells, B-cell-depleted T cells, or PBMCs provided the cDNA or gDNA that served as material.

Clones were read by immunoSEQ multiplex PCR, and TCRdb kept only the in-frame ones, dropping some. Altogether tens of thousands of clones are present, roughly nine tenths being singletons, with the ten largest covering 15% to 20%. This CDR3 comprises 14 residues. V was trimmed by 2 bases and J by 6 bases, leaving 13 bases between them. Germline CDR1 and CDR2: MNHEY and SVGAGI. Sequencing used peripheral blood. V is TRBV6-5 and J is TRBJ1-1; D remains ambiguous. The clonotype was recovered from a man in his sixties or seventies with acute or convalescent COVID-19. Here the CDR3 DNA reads TGTGCCAGCAGTTACAGACGGGATCTCTCTGAAGCTTTCTTT. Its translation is CASSYRRDLSEAFF.